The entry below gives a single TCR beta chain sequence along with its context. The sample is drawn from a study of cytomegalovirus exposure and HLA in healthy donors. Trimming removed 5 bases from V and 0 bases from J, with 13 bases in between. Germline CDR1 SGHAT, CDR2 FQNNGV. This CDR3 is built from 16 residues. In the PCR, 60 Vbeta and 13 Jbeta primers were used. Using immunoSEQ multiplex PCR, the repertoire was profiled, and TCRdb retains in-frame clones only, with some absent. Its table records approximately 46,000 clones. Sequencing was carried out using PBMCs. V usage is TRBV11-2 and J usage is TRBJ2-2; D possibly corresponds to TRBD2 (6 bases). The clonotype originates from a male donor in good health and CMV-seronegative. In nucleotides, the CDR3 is TGTGCCAGCAGCCCCCACGGGGGAGCGAACACCGGGGAGCTGTTTTTT. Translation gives CASSPHGGANTGELFF. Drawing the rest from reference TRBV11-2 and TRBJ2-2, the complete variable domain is EAGVAQSPRYKIIEKRQSVAFWCNPISGHATLYWYQQILGQGPKLLIQFQNNGVVDDSQLPKDRFSAERLKGVDSTLKIQPAKLEDSAVYLCASSPHGGANTGELFFGEGSRLTVL.